Listed here are 31 T cell receptor beta chains from one sample, sequenced in a study of cytomegalovirus exposure and HLA in healthy donors. Both 60 Vbeta primers and 13 Jbeta primers went into the PCR. Method: immunoSEQ multiplex PCR; TCRdb's copy keeps in-frame clones and lacks some. The sample lists approximately 150,000 clones, roughly 67% seen once, with 4.5% to 5.5% in the top ten. Sequences were obtained from PBMCs. All receptors come from a woman between 18 and 30 years old in good health and CMV-seropositive.

This chain connects TRBV9 to TRBJ2-5; a possible D gene is TRBD2 (5 bases). Germline V gives CDR1 SGDLS, CDR2 YYNGEE. Trimming took 4 bases from V and 1 from J, leaving 11 bases between them. The CDR3 is 14 amino acids. The CDR3 bases are TGTGCCAGCAGCCCTAGCCCCGCCCAAGAGACCCAGTACTTC. This gives the protein CASSPSPAQETQYF.

The chain couples TRBV13 to TRBJ1-1, with 8 bases that match TRBD1. The CDR3 extends over 15 amino acids. Looked up from germline, CDR1 is PRHDT and CDR2 is FYEKMQ (reference sequence). With V trimmed by 2 bases and J by 0 bases, 2 bases remained unmatched. CDR3 nucleotide sequence: TGTGCCAGCAGCTTAATGGACAGGGTGAACACTGAAGCTTTCTTT. Its protein is CASSLMDRVNTEAFF.

V and J are TRBV5-4 and TRBJ2-7; unclear D gene. CDR1 is SGHNT, CDR2 YYREEE, per germline (reference sequence). This CDR3 contains 13 residues. V lost 4 bases and J 0 bases, leaving 8 bases between the germline ends. CDR3 residues: CASSTRNSYEQYF. The CDR3 bases are TGTGCCAGCAGCACGCGGAACTCCTACGAGCAGTACTTC.

The chain recombines TRBV28 with TRBJ2-3, with TRBD1 as a possible D gene (5 bases). CDR3 length: 15 amino acids. The V end lost 3 bases, the J end lost 5 bases, and 15 bases lay between the germline ends. The germline CDR1 and CDR2 sequences are MDHEN and SYDVKM. The CDR3 is CASSFVGNRGDTQYF. As DNA, the CDR3 is TGTGCCAGCAGTTTCGTTGGCAATAGGGGAGATACGCAGTATTTT.

V gene TRBV7-5 combines with J gene TRBJ1-4. TRBV7-5 constitutes a pseudogene. This CDR3 is 14 amino acids long. The CDR3 DNA sequence: TGTGTCAGAAGCTTCCGGGACGGAGGGGAAAAACTGTTTTTT. It is translated as CVRSFRDGGEKLFF.

As for this clone: The junction does not match germline at one end; this may be a read error. The J gene is TRBJ2-1, the V gene TRBV7-7, with D perhaps matching TRBD2 (5 bases). Germline V CDR1 and CDR2: SSHAT, FNYEAQ (reference sequence). The length of the CDR3 is 13 residues. CDR3 nucleotide sequence: TGTGCTAGCAGCTCAAACCGGGGCAATGAGCAGTTCTTC. As protein: CASSSNRGNEQFF.

The V gene is TRBV27, the J gene TRBJ1-2; 7 bases agree with TRBD1. Germline CDR1 MNHEY, CDR2 SMNVEV (reference sequence). This CDR3 comprises 14 residues. The V segment lost 7 bases and the J segment 4 bases; nucleotides outside the gene matches: 9. CDR3: CASKDREAFYGYTF. CDR3 sequence (DNA): TGTGCCAGCAAAGACAGGGAAGCTTTCTATGGCTACACCTTC.

V gene TRBV9 combines with J gene TRBJ2-5, with 10 bases aligning to TRBD1. The CDR3 contains 15 residues. Trimming removed 3 bases from V and 3 bases from J; junction bases left unmatched: 5. The germline V gene encodes CDR1 SGDLS and CDR2 YYNGEE. The CDR3 coding sequence is TGTGCCAGCAGCGCACCCGGGACAGGGGAAGAGACCCAGTACTTC. Translated, it gives CASSAPGTGEETQYF.

The chain is built from TRBV25-1 and TRBJ2-5; 8 nucleotides agree with TRBD1. V shed 1 base, J shed 5 bases, and the junction held 9 bases outside the gene matches. Germline lookup yields CDR1 MGHDK and CDR2 SYGVNS. This CDR3 has 16 residues. The CDR3 DNA is TGTGCCAGCAGTGAATCCATGGCAGGGGGCCTCGAGACCCAGTACTTC. Amino acid sequence: CASSESMAGGLETQYF.

The chain combines TRBV5-4 with TRBJ1-3; no firm D call. V dropped 0 bases and J dropped 4 bases, with 11 bases sitting between them. This CDR3 is built from 15 residues. From germline, CDR1 is SGHNT and CDR2 YYREEE (reference sequence). For the CDR3, the DNA is TGTGCCAGCAGCTTGGGACCCGGGAGGGGAAACACCATATATTTT. It translates to CASSLGPGRGNTIYF. The whole variable domain, remainder taken from reference TRBV5-4 and TRBJ1-3, is ETGVTQSPTHLIKTRGQQVTLRCSSQSGHNTVSWYQQALGQGPQFIFQYYREEENGRGNFPPRFSGLQFPNYSSELNVNALELDDSALYLCASSLGPGRGNTIYFGEGSWLTVV.

The rearrangement links TRBV29-1 to TRBJ2-3, with 12 bases identical to TRBD2. This CDR3 is 14 amino acids long. Per germline, CDR1 SQVTM and CDR2 ANQGSEA. V trimming: 3 bases; J trimming: 3 bases; junction bases outside the gene matches: 1. CDR3 region: CSVDLAGGTDTQYF. As DNA, the CDR3 is TGCAGCGTTGATCTAGCGGGGGGGACAGATACGCAGTATTTT.

The chain carries TRBV11-1 and TRBJ2-1, with 10 nucleotides matching TRBD1. Germline-derived CDR1 and CDR2 are SGHAT and FQDESV (reference sequence). Trimming removed 8 bases from V and 4 bases from J; junction bases left unmatched: 2. CDR3 length: 13 residues. This chain's CDR3 is CASSGQGYNEQFF. DNA of the CDR3: TGTGCCAGCTCGGGACAGGGGTACAATGAGCAGTTCTTC.

This chain links TRBV7-3 with TRBJ2-5; maybe TRBD1 (5 bases). There are 13 residues in the CDR3. V shed 2 bases and J shed 5 bases, with 9 bases lying between them. Germline V gene data show CDR1 as SGHTA and CDR2 as FQGTGA. CDR3 coding DNA: TGTGCCAGCAGCTTAGGGGCTGAGGAGACCCAGTACTTC. The encoded protein is CASSLGAEETQYF.

This clone came up a few times. The chain joins TRBV23-1 to TRBJ2-2; 13 positions match TRBD2. TRBV23-1 carries the ORF label, with uncertain function. J gave up 6 bases and V 3 bases, and 13 bases lay outside the gene matches. There are 19 residues in the CDR3. CDR3 in amino acids: CASSHKELAGGCESGELFF. In DNA form, the CDR3 reads TGCGCCAGCAGTCACAAAGAACTAGCGGGGGGGTGCGAATCCGGGGAGCTGTTTTTT.

The V call is TRBV19, the J call TRBJ1-2, with 7 positions matching TRBD1. V gave up 5 bases and J gave up 6 bases; unmatched junction bases: 12. The germline gives CDR1 LNHDA, CDR2 SQIVND (reference sequence). CDR3 length equals 15 residues. The CDR3 protein is CASSFRTQGRDGYTF. The CDR3 nucleotides are TGTGCCAGTAGTTTCCGTACACAGGGGCGAGATGGCTACACCTTC.

The chain recombines TRBV4-1 with TRBJ1-1; 7 positions match TRBD1. The CDR3 covers 13 residues. Per the germline V gene, CDR1 is MGHRA and CDR2 is YSYEKL. The J segment lost 7 bases and the V segment lost 4 bases, leaving 6 bases of the junction unmatched. The CDR3 sequence: CASSLDREDEAFF. In DNA, the CDR3 is TGCGCCAGCAGCCTCGACAGGGAGGATGAAGCTTTCTTT.

The chain links TRBV6-5 to TRBJ1-1; 9 nucleotides agree with TRBD1. This CDR3 region has 15 residues. V gave up 0 bases and J gave up 5 bases; unmatched junction bases: 4. Germline assignment: CDR1 MNHEY and CDR2 SVGAGI. The CDR3 protein is CASSYSGTGLTEAFF. CDR3 coding DNA: TGTGCCAGCAGTTACTCGGGGACAGGGCTAACTGAAGCTTTCTTT.

For the CDR3, the DNA is TGTGCCAGCAGTTCGACAGGGCGGACTTCACCCCTCCACTTT. Protein: CASSSTGRTSPLHF. J is TRBJ1-6 and V is TRBV27; 7 bases are a match to TRBD1. The CDR3 consists of 14 residues. Germline-derived CDR1 and CDR2 are MNHEY and SMNVEV (reference sequence). V shed 4 bases, J shed 9 bases, and the junction held 6 bases outside the gene matches.

This rearrangement joins TRBV4-1 to TRBJ2-3, with D tentatively TRBD1 (6 bases). The V gene's germline CDR1 is MGHRA and CDR2 YSYEKL. The CDR3 spans 16 residues. Trimming took off 3 bases at V and 2 bases at J, with 15 bases between the two ends. CDR3 in DNA: TGCGCCAGCAGCCATCCCCAGGGGTCCTCCACAGATACGCAGTATTTT. Translated: CASSHPQGSSTDTQYF.

The chain employs TRBV2 and TRBJ1-1; no definite D call. V gave up 6 bases and J gave up 8 bases, with 10 bases separating them. The CDR3 is 11 residues long. CDR1 and CDR2 from the germline V gene are SNHLY and FYNNEI. The CDR3 DNA reads as TGTGCCAGCAGGGTCGGCAGGGAAGCTTTCTTT. Protein product: CASRVGREAFF.

The rearrangement uses TRBV7-9 and TRBJ2-1; TRBD2 matches at 7 bases. This CDR3 region has 15 residues. The germline CDR1 and CDR2 sequences are SEHNR and FQNEAQ (reference sequence). With V trimmed by 5 bases and J by 4 bases, 8 bases remained unmatched. Here the CDR3 DNA reads TGTGCCAGCAGCACCCGGGGCGGGGGTTACAATGAGCAGTTCTTC. It translates to CASSTRGGGYNEQFF. Variable domain in full (rest from reference TRBV7-9 and TRBJ2-1): DTGVSQNPRHKITKRGQNVTFRCDPISEHNRLYWYRQTLGQGPEFLTYFQNEAQLEKSRLLSDRFSAERPKGSFSTLEIQRTEQGDSAMYLCASSTRGGGYNEQFFGPGTRLTVL.

The V and J genes are TRBV4-2 and TRBJ2-5, with D possibly being TRBD2 (5 bases). Germline assignment: CDR1 LGHNA and CDR2 YNFKEQ. This CDR3 has 13 residues. V lost 1 base and J 5 bases, leaving 8 bases between the germline ends. The chain's CDR3 is CASSQVGGETQYF. The CDR3 DNA reads TGTGCCAGCAGCCAAGTGGGCGGGGAGACCCAGTACTTC.

V is TRBV25-1 and J is TRBJ1-4; the D gene is possibly TRBD1 (6 bases). The CDR3 spans 15 residues. V was trimmed by 3 bases and J by 7 bases, leaving 15 bases between them. Germline V CDR1 and CDR2: MGHDK, SYGVNS. CDR3 protein: CASSDSTGPGEKLFF. The CDR3 bases are TGTGCCAGCAGTGACTCAACAGGGCCGGGTGAAAAACTGTTTTTT.

The rearrangement joins TRBV5-6 to TRBJ2-1; tentatively, D is TRBD2 (5 bases). This CDR3 contains 14 residues. Germline V gene lookup returns CDR1 SGHDT and CDR2 YYEEEE. Deletions cut 4 bases from V and 6 bases from J, with 14 bases between. In nucleotides, the CDR3 is TGTGCCAGCAGCCAAGACCTAGGAGGCAATGAGCAGTTCTTC. Residues: CASSQDLGGNEQFF.

The gene calls are TRBV15 and TRBJ1-1; D unclear. CDR3 length equals 15 residues. The V gene lost 0 bases and the J gene lost 8 bases, with 16 bases spanning the gap. From germline, CDR1 is LNHNV and CDR2 YYDKDF (reference sequence). This CDR3 reads CATSRDPVAGGEAFF. The CDR3 DNA reads TGTGCCACCAGCAGAGATCCGGTGGCGGGAGGGGAAGCTTTCTTT.

CDR3: CASSPTGSSTGELFF. In DNA form, the CDR3 reads TGTGCCAGCAGCCCGACAGGGTCGAGCACCGGGGAGCTGTTTTTT. V is TRBV9 and J is TRBJ2-2; 7 bases fit TRBD1. The germline V gene encodes CDR1 SGDLS and CDR2 YYNGEE. V lost 4 bases to trimming and J lost 4 bases; unmatched junction nucleotides: 7. There are 15 residues in the CDR3.

The chain joins TRBV30 to TRBJ2-7; TRBD1 matches 10 bases. The CDR3 loop spans 14 amino acids. Germline trimming cut 4 bases from V and 3 bases from J; bases unmatched to any gene: 6. Per the germline V gene, CDR1 is GTSNPN and CDR2 is SVGIG (reference sequence). The CDR3 region is CAWNPGQGFYEQYF. CDR3 DNA: TGTGCCTGGAACCCGGGACAGGGGTTCTACGAGCAGTACTTC.

This clone turned up a few times. The rearrangement links TRBV2 to TRBJ1-2, with TRBD1 matching over 9 bases. Germline CDR1 and CDR2: SNHLY and FYNNEI. V was clipped by 3 bases and J by 8 bases; unmatched bases: 7. The CDR3 totals 14 residues. In nucleotides, the CDR3 is TGTGCCAGCAGTGAGGGGGGACAGGGTTTCGGCTACACCTTC. The encoded protein is CASSEGGQGFGYTF.

This clone turned up a few times. The junction does not match germline at one end; this may be a read error. This chain uses TRBV20-1 with TRBJ1-2; D remains ambiguous. Germline CDR1 DFQATT, CDR2 SNEGSKA (reference sequence). This CDR3 is 11 amino acids long. The CDR3 DNA is TGCAGTGCTAGAGAGACCCAAAAGCTAGCCTTC. Its protein is CSARETQKLAF.

This chain links TRBV7-2 with TRBJ1-2; 8 nucleotides match TRBD1. The CDR3 contains 18 residues. V shed 0 bases, J shed 4 bases, and the junction held 13 bases outside the gene matches. From germline, CDR1 is SGHTA and CDR2 FQGNSA. As DNA, the CDR3 is TGTGCCAGCAGCTTAGCCCCGGAGATTGCAGGGGGCGTCTATGGCTACACCTTC. It codes for CASSLAPEIAGGVYGYTF.

This clone was detected only a few times. The genes are TRBV7-9 and TRBJ1-6; 11 bases agree with TRBD1. This CDR3 has 17 amino acids. Trimming cost V 5 bases and J 4 bases; bases outside gene matches: 7. Germline-derived CDR1 and CDR2 are SEHNR and FQNEAQ (reference sequence). This chain's CDR3 is CASSDPGQGDYNSPLHF. CDR3 sequence (DNA): TGTGCCAGCAGCGATCCGGGACAGGGGGATTATAATTCACCCCTCCACTTT.